These 8 T cell receptor beta chains were all obtained from the same sample, sequenced in a study of blood T cell repertoires in COVID-19. Sequencing was performed with immunoSEQ multiplex PCR; in TCRdb, only in-frame clones are kept and a portion is missing. This sample has 160,000 or so clones, with roughly nine tenths found just once. Specimen: peripheral blood. These receptor sequences come from a man in his sixties with acute or convalescent COVID-19.

The genes are TRBV27 and TRBJ2-1, with 8 bases identical to TRBD2. J gave up 1 base and V 4 bases, and 3 bases lay outside the gene matches. This CDR3 region has 15 residues. Germline lookup yields CDR1 MNHEY and CDR2 SMNVEV (reference sequence). The CDR3 DNA sequence: TGTGCCAGCAGTTCCAGACTAGCGTCCTACAATGAGCAGTTCTTC. It codes for CASSSRLASYNEQFF.

The V gene is TRBV4-1, the J gene TRBJ1-5; 7 bases align to TRBD1. The CDR3 covers 17 residues. V lost 1 base to trimming and J lost 2 bases; unmatched junction nucleotides: 8. Germline-derived CDR1 and CDR2 are MGHRA and YSYEKL. The DNA for the CDR3 is TGCGCCAGCAGCCAAGTTCTTACAGGGGTCGGCAATCAGCCCCAGCATTTT. Translation gives CASSQVLTGVGNQPQHF.

The chain uses TRBV19 and TRBJ1-3, with TRBD1 matching over 8 bases. CDR1 and CDR2 from the germline V gene are LNHDA and SQIVND (reference sequence). The CDR3 has 16 residues. The ends lost 3 bases at V and 4 bases at J; junction bases unmatched: 8. The CDR3 protein is CASSIPQGARGNTIYF. For the CDR3, the DNA is TGTGCCAGTAGTATTCCGCAGGGGGCGCGCGGAAACACCATATATTTT.

The chain is built from TRBV7-2 and TRBJ2-3, with 9 bases aligning to TRBD2. V lost 5 bases to trimming and J lost 6 bases; unmatched junction nucleotides: 3. This CDR3 comprises 13 residues. CDR1 is SGHTA and CDR2 is FQGNSA in the germline V gene. This CDR3 is CASSLGLADTQYF. The CDR3 coding sequence is TGTGCCAGCAGCCTGGGACTAGCTGATACGCAGTATTTT.

Here the CDR3 DNA reads TGTGCCAGCAGCCAAGCTGGTAGCGGGGGAAACAATGAGCAGTTCTTC. This gives the protein CASSQAGSGGNNEQFF. The chain employs TRBV4-2 and TRBJ2-1; 9 bases align to TRBD2. The length of the CDR3 is 16 residues. Per germline, CDR1 LGHNA and CDR2 YNFKEQ. V lost 1 base and J lost 5; bases outside the gene matches: 6.

The J gene is TRBJ1-2, the V gene TRBV19; TRBD1 matches at 10 bases. The ends lost 11 bases at V and 7 bases at J; junction bases unmatched: 7. The CDR3 has 12 residues. The germline gives CDR1 LNHDA, CDR2 SQIVND (reference sequence). The CDR3, as DNA: TGTGCCTCCCGACAGGGGGCGGGTGGCTACACCTTC. Protein sequence: CASRQGAGGYTF.

This chain joins TRBV12-5 and TRBJ2-3; the match to TRBD1 covers 9 bases. Trimming took 0 bases from V and 3 from J; bases not matched to a gene: 4. The CDR3 extends over 16 amino acids. CDR1 is LGHNT and CDR2 is FRNRAP in the germline V gene. CDR3 bases: TGTGCTAGTGGTTTGGTACTGGGACAGGGTACAGATACGCAGTATTTT. It yields the protein CASGLVLGQGTDTQYF. The entire variable domain, with the rest obtained from reference TRBV12-5 and TRBJ2-3, is as follows: DARVTQTPRHKVTEMGQEVTMRCQPILGHNTVFWYRQTMMQGLELLAYFRNRAPLDDSGMPKDRFSAEMPDATLATLKIQPSEPRDSAVYFCASGLVLGQGTDTQYFGPGTRLTVL.

The chain couples TRBV7-2 to TRBJ1-1; D remains unclear. The V and J ends lost 2 bases and 5 bases respectively, with 9 bases between them. CDR1 and CDR2 from the germline V gene are SGHTA and FQGNSA. The CDR3 has 13 residues. The CDR3 spells CASSLLIETEAFF. CDR3 bases: TGTGCCAGCAGCTTACTAATTGAGACTGAAGCTTTCTTT.